A single sample gave rise to the 17 T cell receptor beta chains below, sequenced in a study of shared clonotypes between healthy human individuals. Naive-designated CD8 cells lacked CD45RO, were positively enriched for CCR7, and omitted terminally differentiated effector memory CD45RA+ cells. Assay used: immunoSEQ multiplex PCR; TCRdb lists only in-frame clones, some missing. Seen here are around 550,000 clones, roughly 96% observed once, and the top ten hold about 0.11%. Sequencing input: naive CD8+ T cells sorted from blood. These receptors came from a woman aged 30 to 39 in good health.

The chain joins TRBV29-1 to TRBJ2-7; tentatively, D is TRBD2 (6 bases). The germline V gene has CDR1 SQVTM and CDR2 ANQGSEA. The germline V and J ends were trimmed by 0 bases and 4 bases, with 13 bases remaining between them. The CDR3 totals 14 residues. CDR3 in DNA: TGCAGCGTTGAAGATCGCGGGACTGTATACGAGCAGTACTTC. Translating it yields CSVEDRGTVYEQYF.

This chain joins TRBV19 and TRBJ1-2; possible D gene TRBD1, 6 bases. The CDR3 loop spans 14 amino acids. V was pared by 7 bases and J by 3 bases, with 15 bases between. CDR1 is LNHDA, CDR2 SQIVND, per germline (reference sequence). The CDR3 DNA sequence: TGTGCCAGTAACACAGGGATACGGGACTATGGCTACACCTTC. Translated, it gives CASNTGIRDYGYTF.

The chain uses TRBV6-4 and TRBJ2-7; D is undetermined. Deletions cut 4 bases from V and 7 bases from J, with 26 bases between. The CDR3 extends over 17 amino acids. The V gene's germline CDR1 is MRHNA and CDR2 SNTAGT. The CDR3 DNA follows: TGTGCCAGCAGTGCCGTACCTCCCCCACCTCTCGGACGGGAGCAGTACTTC. Translated, it gives CASSAVPPPPLGREQYF.

This clone was recorded once. This chain links TRBV28 with TRBJ2-7; perhaps TRBD2 as D (5 bases). Germline CDR1 and CDR2: MDHEN and SYDVKM. Trimming shortened V by 4 bases and J by 1 base, and 14 bases separated the two germline ends. CDR3 length equals 15 residues. DNA for the CDR3: TGTGCCAGCAGTTCCCGGACTCTACCTTCCTACGAGCAGTACTTC. It encodes CASSSRTLPSYEQYF.

This clone has only one observation. This chain uses TRBV5-4 with TRBJ2-7, with D tentatively TRBD1 (5 bases). Germline loops: CDR1 SGHNT, CDR2 YYREEE (reference sequence). The CDR3 runs 13 residues. Trimming took 2 bases from V and 1 from J, leaving 7 bases between them. Here the CDR3 reads CASSFGASYEQYF. In DNA form, the CDR3 reads TGTGCCAGCAGCTTTGGGGCTTCCTACGAGCAGTACTTC.

The chain joins TRBV6-4 to TRBJ1-6; D is unresolved. In germline, CDR1 is MRHNA, CDR2 SNTAGT. CDR3 size: 14 residues. V dropped 2 bases and J dropped 5 bases, with 7 bases sitting between them. CDR3 DNA sequence: TGTGCCAGCAGTGACGACGGTAATAATTCACCCCTCCACTTT. This encodes CASSDDGNNSPLHF.

The rearrangement uses TRBV27 and TRBJ2-1; the D is unclear. Germline V lookup: CDR1 MNHEY, CDR2 SMNVEV (reference sequence). V dropped 0 bases and J dropped 0 bases, with 9 bases sitting between them. This CDR3 is 16 amino acids long. The CDR3 DNA reads TGTGCCAGCAGTTTATCCCGCTGGAGCTCCTACAATGAGCAGTTCTTC. Translating gives CASSLSRWSSYNEQFF.

This clone was counted a single time. Additional DNA sequences in this sample encode the identical CDR3. This chain links TRBV7-6 with TRBJ2-7; D is possibly TRBD1 (6 bases). Germline-derived CDR1 and CDR2 are SGHVS and FNYEAQ. V lost 3 bases and J 2 bases, leaving 8 bases between the germline ends. The CDR3 is made up of 13 amino acids. The CDR3 loop is CASSLDRTYEQYF. Here the CDR3 DNA reads TGTGCCAGCAGCTTGGACAGAACCTACGAGCAGTACTTC.

V is TRBV15 and J is TRBJ1-1, with D possibly TRBD1 on 5 matching bases. With 1 base removed from V and 1 base from J, the gap between germline ends came to 19 bases. The CDR3 contains 18 residues. The germline gives CDR1 LNHNV, CDR2 YYDKDF (reference sequence). The chain's CDR3 is CATSRAEQAGHPNTEAFF. As DNA, the CDR3 is TGTGCCACCAGCAGAGCTGAACAAGCAGGGCACCCGAACACTGAAGCTTTCTTT.

The chain has TRBV7-9 and TRBJ2-1, with D possibly being TRBD1 (5 bases). The CDR3 is 13 residues long. Trimming took off 5 bases at V and 7 bases at J, with 12 bases between the two ends. Germline V CDR1 and CDR2: SEHNR, FQNEAQ (reference sequence). The DNA for the CDR3 is TGTGCCAGCAGCCACCCCCAGGGAAATGAGCAGTTCTTC. Translation: CASSHPQGNEQFF.

This chain joins TRBV19 and TRBJ2-5, with D possibly TRBD2 on 6 matching bases. Trimming pared 3 bases from V and 11 bases from J, leaving 22 bases between. Germline CDR1 reads LNHDA; CDR2 reads SQIVND (reference sequence). This CDR3 has 15 amino acids. CDR3 nucleotide sequence: TGTGCCAGTAGTATCTGGGCGGGAAGCCTACGGGAGCAGTACTTC. Its protein product is CASSIWAGSLREQYF.

The CDR3 bases are TGTGCCAGCAGTTACGCATCGGGTACCTACGAGCAGTACTTC. Residues: CASSYASGTYEQYF. The chain combines TRBV6-5 with TRBJ2-7, with unresolved D. Looked up from germline, CDR1 is MNHEY and CDR2 is SVGAGI. CDR3 size: 14 residues. Trimming removed 2 bases at V and 2 bases at J, with 10 bases between.

The V and J genes are TRBV7-9 and TRBJ2-7, with D possibly matching TRBD1 (5 bases). Trimming cost V 3 bases and J 5 bases, with 11 bases left between them. This CDR3 has 13 residues. Germline loops: CDR1 SEHNR, CDR2 FQNEAQ (reference sequence). The CDR3 DNA is TGTGCCAGCAGCTTCTCAGGGTGGAACGAGCAGTACTTC. This translates into CASSFSGWNEQYF.

This chain joins TRBV29-1 and TRBJ2-7; no clear D. Trimming cost V 4 bases and J 4 bases, with 17 bases left between them. There are 14 residues in the CDR3. Germline V gives CDR1 SQVTM, CDR2 ANQGSEA. CDR3 DNA sequence: TGCAGCGTTGCCTCCACAGCCAAGGATTACGAGCAGTACTTC. Protein: CSVASTAKDYEQYF.

This clone is a singleton in its sample. This chain connects TRBV27 to TRBJ1-1; 9 positions agree with TRBD1. The germline V gene has CDR1 MNHEY and CDR2 SMNVEV (reference sequence). J gave up 9 bases and V 0 bases, and 8 bases lay outside the gene matches. The CDR3 loop spans 15 amino acids. The CDR3 sequence: CASSLSQGAAVKAFF. The CDR3 nucleotides are TGTGCCAGCAGTTTATCACAGGGGGCAGCGGTGAAAGCTTTCTTT.

The J gene is TRBJ1-4, the V gene TRBV9, with D perhaps matching TRBD1 (6 bases). The CDR3 spans 14 residues. Germline CDR1 and CDR2: SGDLS and YYNGEE. Trimming pared 3 bases from V and 5 bases from J, leaving 11 bases between. As DNA, the CDR3 is TGTGCCAGCAGCGCCGACAGGATCAATGAAAAACTGTTTTTT. This codes for CASSADRINEKLFF.

This chain connects TRBV9 to TRBJ2-3; TRBD2 matches 7 bases. From germline, CDR1 is SGDLS and CDR2 YYNGEE. V dropped 4 bases and J dropped 6; count of bases not matched to a gene: 11. CDR3 length equals 15 residues. The CDR3 protein is CASSTGLGERDTQYF. The CDR3 nucleotides read TGTGCCAGCAGCACCGGACTAGGGGAAAGGGATACGCAGTATTTT.